Below, one TCR beta chain is given with its context. The junction shows a germline mismatch at one end, possibly a read error. TCRdb fed the RT-PCR reads into MiXCR, producing one record per CDR3 protein. The sample has almost 700,000 distinct CDR3 sequences; more than 13% are singletons. CDR1 SEHNR and CDR2 FQNEAQ come from the germline V gene (reference sequence). The CDR3 has 17 residues. The sample comprised memory CD4+ T cells from blood. The sequence came from a female donor in good health, serving as a healthy control. The chain combines TRBV7-9 with TRBJ2-1; 7 bases are shared with TRBD2. CDR3 sequence: CASSHPTSREIGNVQFF. CDR3 DNA: TGTGCCAGCAGCCACCCGACGTCGCGGGAGATCGGGAATGTGCAGTTCTTC.